This TCR beta chain is from a study of post-analysis software for immune sequencing data. The wider study: Relapsing-remitting, secondary progressive and progressive-relapsing courses of multiple sclerosis were included.

Built from TCR beta cDNA, the libraries had unique molecular identifiers in them. Yield was 450,000 to 650,000 cDNA molecules from roughly 0.93 to 9.6 million T cells. TCRdb independently ran MiXCR on the PCR reads; one entry per CDR3 protein. The sample consists of over 150,000 distinct CDR3 sequences, roughly 31% of them appearing once. Trimming removed 5 bases at V and 5 bases at J, with 13 bases between. The CDR3 has 14 amino acids. Germline V gene data show CDR1 as MNHEY and CDR2 as SMNVEV (reference sequence). The study, taken as a whole, reports: With TRBV5-6, TRBV5-1 and TRBV20-1 included, five TRBV segments were more frequent in patients than in controls. Batch-matched samples strongly co-clustered by F measure. The study found significantly lower normalized Chao1 diversity in multiple sclerosis patients than in controls.

This clonotype was picked up many times. Antigen unknown. The rearrangement links TRBV27 to TRBJ2-1; D might be TRBD2 (5 bases). This TCR was sampled from a girl aged 10 to 17 with multiple sclerosis. The source material was blood. CDR3 sequence reads: CASSPMRADNEQFF. For the CDR3, the DNA is TGTGCCAGCAGTCCCATGAGGGCAGACAATGAGCAGTTCTTC.